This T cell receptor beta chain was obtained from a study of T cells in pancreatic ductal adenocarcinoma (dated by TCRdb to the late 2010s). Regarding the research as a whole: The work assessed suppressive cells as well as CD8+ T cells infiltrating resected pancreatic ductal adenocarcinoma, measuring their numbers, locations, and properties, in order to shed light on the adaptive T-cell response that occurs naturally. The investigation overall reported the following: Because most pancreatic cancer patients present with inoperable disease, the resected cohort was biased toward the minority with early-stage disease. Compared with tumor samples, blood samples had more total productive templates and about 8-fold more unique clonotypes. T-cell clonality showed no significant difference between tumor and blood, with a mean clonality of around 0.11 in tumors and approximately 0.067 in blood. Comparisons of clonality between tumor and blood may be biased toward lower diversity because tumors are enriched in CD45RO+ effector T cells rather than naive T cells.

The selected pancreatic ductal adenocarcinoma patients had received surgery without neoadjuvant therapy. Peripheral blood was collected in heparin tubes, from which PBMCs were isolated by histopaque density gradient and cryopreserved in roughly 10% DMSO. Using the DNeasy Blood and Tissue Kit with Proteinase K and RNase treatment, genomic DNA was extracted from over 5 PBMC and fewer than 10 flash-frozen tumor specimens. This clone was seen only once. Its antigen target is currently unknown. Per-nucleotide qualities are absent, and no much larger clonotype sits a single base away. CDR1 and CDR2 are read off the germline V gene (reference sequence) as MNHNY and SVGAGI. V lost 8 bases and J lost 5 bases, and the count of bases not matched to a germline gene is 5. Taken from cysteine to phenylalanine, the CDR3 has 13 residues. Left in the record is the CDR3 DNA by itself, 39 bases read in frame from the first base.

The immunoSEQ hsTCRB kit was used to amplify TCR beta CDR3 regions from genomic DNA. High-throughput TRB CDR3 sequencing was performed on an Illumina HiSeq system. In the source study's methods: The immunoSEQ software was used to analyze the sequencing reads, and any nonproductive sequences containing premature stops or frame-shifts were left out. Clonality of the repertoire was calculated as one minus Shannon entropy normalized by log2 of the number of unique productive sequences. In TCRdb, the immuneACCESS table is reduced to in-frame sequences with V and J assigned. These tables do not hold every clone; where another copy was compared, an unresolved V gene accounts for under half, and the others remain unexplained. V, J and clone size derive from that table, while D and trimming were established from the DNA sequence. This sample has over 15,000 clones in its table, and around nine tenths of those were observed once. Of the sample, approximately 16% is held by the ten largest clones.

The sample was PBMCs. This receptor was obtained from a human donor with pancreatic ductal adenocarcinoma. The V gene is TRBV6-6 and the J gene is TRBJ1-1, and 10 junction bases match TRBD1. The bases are TGTGCCAGCCGCGACAGGGGGCTAACTGAAGCTTTCTTT. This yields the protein CASRDRGLTEAFF.